This TCR beta chain was identified in a study of CD8 T cells in Susac syndrome. General study points: As the study acknowledged, the number of individuals who were part of its TCR sequencing and HLA analysis was relatively small.

A remark on this clonotype: What it binds is not known.

In blood CD8+ and CD4+ T cells, TCR beta underwent sequencing. In contrast to the negatively isolated CD8+ and CD4+ T cells, TEMRA cells were FACS-enriched. An input of roughly 0.45 to 1 ug of RNA was subjected to reverse transcription using random hexamers. Amplification of TCR beta CDR3 by immunoSEQ multiplex PCR spanned 54 Vbeta and 13 Jbeta. MiXCR was run by TCRdb on the immunoSEQ multiplex PCR reads, yielding one entry per CDR3 protein. Of some 120,000 distinct CDR3 sequences listed, 90% to 95% were seen once; the top ten hold around 0.13%. CDR1 LNHNV and CDR2 YYDKDF come from the germline V gene (reference sequence). V dropped 5 bases and J dropped 3 bases, with 19 bases sitting between them. This CDR3 has 17 amino acids.

The sample consisted of CD4+ T cells from PBMCs. The sequence came from a human donor with multiple sclerosis. The genes are TRBV15 and TRBJ2-2, with D tentatively TRBD1 (7 bases). The CDR3 DNA reads as TGTGCCACCAGCGGAGGGCCAGGGGGATGGTACACCGGGGAGCTGTTTTTT. Encoded protein: CATSGGPGGWYTGELFF.